The subject of this entry is one T cell receptor (beta chain). This CDR3 is 16 amino acids long. Germline assignment: CDR1 SGHDN and CDR2 FVKESK. V shed 2 bases and J 4 bases; nucleotides not matched to a gene: 4. This specimen belongs to a study of blood T cell repertoires in COVID-19. Across the whole study: Acute and convalescent COVID-19 samples came from the United States, Italy and Spain. PBMCs, B-cell-depleted T cells, or T cells provided the cDNA or gDNA that made up the material.

Clones were sequenced by immunoSEQ multiplex PCR, and TCRdb holds only the in-frame ones, with some missing. Altogether 24,000 or so clones are present, approximately 85% being singletons, with the ten largest covering about 20%. Material: peripheral blood. This TCR derives from a man in his 70s in a cohort sampled during active COVID-19. V and J are TRBV14 and TRBJ2-1; TRBD2 aligns across 11 bases. The CDR3 bases are TGTGCCAGCAGCCAACTAGCGGGAGGAGGTTACAATGAGCAGTTCTTC. It encodes CASSQLAGGGYNEQFF.